This T cell receptor (beta chain) was recorded in a study of CD8 T cells in ankylosing spondylitis. Points from the study as a whole: Before this, some motif variants had been reported in reactive arthritis synovial fluid and blood. Reports say disease-linked clones showed up significantly more in matched ankylosing spondylitis synovial fluid. Characteristic of ankylosing spondylitis blood, it appeared, was a TCR beta motif comprising about 8 highly homologous variants.

In this sample, this clonotype turned up a few times. Its antigen remains unidentified. This CDR3 has 14 amino acids. V was pared by 0 bases and J by 6 bases, with 13 bases between. Germline V CDR1 and CDR2: SGHRS, YFSETQ. Making the TCR beta libraries involved quantitative 5'-RACE with molecular barcodes. One entry per CDR3 protein results from TCRdb running MiXCR on the 5' RACE reads. The sample holds just under 350,000 distinct CDR3 sequences, 14% to 15% seen once. The V and J genes are TRBV5-1 and TRBJ2-7, with D uncertain. Sequencing input: blood, either unsorted or a sorted T cell fraction (not recorded which). The clonotype was recovered from a male donor with ankylosing spondylitis or in good health (not recorded which). The CDR3, as DNA: TGCGCCAGCAGCTTGGGGCAGACGTCTGGCGAGCAGTACTTC. Translation gives CASSLGQTSGEQYF.